These 15 T cell receptor beta chains came from one sample sequenced in a study of T cells in Graves' hyperthyroidism and ophthalmopathy. TCR beta CDR3 sequences were amplified from RNA transcripts. The primer set for the first-round RT-PCR of the TCR CDR3 was HTBI. TCRdb itself ran the multiplex PCR reads through MiXCR, one entry per CDR3 protein. The table shows roughly 570,000 distinct CDR3 sequences, with more than 15% occurring only once. The sequenced sample consisted of blood. The receptors were sampled from a young woman with Graves' hyperthyroidism.

The V gene is TRBV14, the J gene TRBJ2-2; TRBD1 agrees at 7 bases. Germline V gene lookup returns CDR1 SGHDN and CDR2 FVKESK. The CDR3 is 17 residues long. Unmatched junction bases numbered 14, after V lost 3 bases and J lost 7 bases. CDR3 nucleotide sequence: TGTGCCAGCAGCCAGAGGCTAGGGGGCGTAAGCGGCGGGGAGCTGTTTTTT. It translates to CASSQRLGGVSGGELFF.

This chain uses TRBV4-2 with TRBJ2-1; 13 bases align to TRBD2. The germline gives CDR1 LGHNA, CDR2 YNFKEQ. After removal of 0 bases from V and 4 bases from J, the junction contained 0 bases not matched to a gene. This CDR3 is 16 amino acids long. This chain's CDR3 is CASSQEGLAGYNEQFF. CDR3 DNA: TGTGCCAGCAGCCAAGAGGGACTAGCGGGGTACAATGAGCAGTTCTTC.

This chain connects TRBV12-5 to TRBJ2-6; D perhaps matches TRBD1 (6 bases). The ends were cut back, 5 bases at V and 2 bases at J, with 19 bases in the middle. Germline values: CDR1 LGHNT, CDR2 FRNRAP. The CDR3 has 18 amino acids. The CDR3 sequence: CASGLQQGTGTGANVLTF. CDR3 in DNA: TGTGCTAGTGGTCTACAACAGGGAACTGGGACTGGGGCCAACGTCCTGACTTTC.

In this sample, this clonotype turned up many times. The chain joins TRBV20-1 to TRBJ2-1; TRBD2 matches 15 bases. Trimming removed 6 bases from V and 7 bases from J; junction bases left unmatched: 7. CDR3 length: 15 amino acids. Germline CDR1 DFQATT, CDR2 SNEGSKA (reference sequence). The CDR3 nucleotides are TGCAGTGCCCCTACCGGGACTAGCGGGAGGAATGAGCAGTTCTTC. Protein product: CSAPTGTSGRNEQFF.

This clonotype was observed many times. This chain links TRBV3-1 with TRBJ1-3; 7 nucleotides match TRBD1. Germline V lookup: CDR1 LGHDT, CDR2 YNNKEL (reference sequence). The CDR3 contains 14 residues. Trimming removed 7 bases from V and 0 bases from J; junction bases left unmatched: 3. The CDR3 reads CASTRQGSGNTIYF. Written as DNA, the CDR3 is TGTGCCAGCACCCGACAGGGCTCTGGAAACACCATATATTTT. Full variable domain (rest looked up from reference TRBV3-1 and TRBJ1-3): DTAVSQTPKYLVTQMGNDKSIKCEQNLGHDTMYWYKQDSKKFLKIMFSYNNKELIINETVPNRFSPKSPDKAHLNLHINSLELGDSAVYFCASTRQGSGNTIYFGEGSWLTVV.

Ten or more counts support this clonotype. CDR3: CASTREGGPGEQFF. The CDR3 DNA is TGTGCCAGCACCAGGGAGGGAGGCCCGGGTGAGCAGTTCTTC. The chain uses TRBV27 and TRBJ2-1, with 7 bases lining up with TRBD2. V dropped 7 bases and J dropped 9; count of bases not matched to a gene: 12. The germline V gene has CDR1 MNHEY and CDR2 SMNVEV (reference sequence). CDR3 length equals 14 residues.

This clonotype was seen only a few times. This sequence joins TRBV18 and TRBJ1-1, with D unclear. Germline V lookup: CDR1 KGHSH, CDR2 LQKENI. Trimming cost V 4 bases and J 5 bases, with 11 bases left between them. There are 13 residues in the CDR3. CDR3 bases: TGTGCCAGCTCACTTCTTGACAAAACTGAAGCTTTCTTT. Its protein product is CASSLLDKTEAFF.

The chain employs TRBV14 and TRBJ2-3; 9 bases are a match to TRBD2. CDR3 length: 15 residues. The V gene end was trimmed by 6 bases and the J gene end by 4 bases; junction bases not matched to a gene: 8. The germline V gene has CDR1 SGHDN and CDR2 FVKESK. For the CDR3, the DNA is TGTGCCAGCAGTGAGAGCGGGAGGAGCGCAGATACGCAGTATTTT. The encoded protein is CASSESGRSADTQYF.

This clonotype has more than one count but fewer than ten. The chain carries TRBV27 and TRBJ2-5; D is undetermined. CDR3 size: 11 residues. Germline V gives CDR1 MNHEY, CDR2 SMNVEV (reference sequence). Trimming removed 7 bases from V and 2 bases from J, with 5 bases in between. CDR3 loop: CASKHQETQYF. The CDR3 bases are TGTGCCAGCAAACATCAAGAGACCCAGTACTTC.

This chain connects TRBV5-6 to TRBJ1-5, with TRBD1 matching 8 bases. Trimming took 4 bases from V and 3 from J; bases not matched to a gene: 6. Germline V gives CDR1 SGHDT, CDR2 YYEEEE. The CDR3 runs 15 residues. The CDR3 sequence is CASSLYRGINQPQHF. CDR3 nucleotides: TGTGCCAGCAGCCTATACAGGGGGATCAATCAGCCCCAGCATTTT.

Comments on this clonotype: The junction differs from germline at one of its ends, possibly a read error. The CDR3 here is CASSTLQGVSYGQYF. The CDR3 DNA sequence: TGTGCCAGTAGTACCCTACAGGGTGTCTCCTACGGGCAGTACTTC. V usage is TRBV19 and J usage is TRBJ2-7, with TRBD1 as a possible D gene (6 bases). The CDR3 has 15 residues. Germline CDR1 reads LNHDA; CDR2 reads SQIVND (reference sequence).

This clonotype was seen repeatedly, ten times or more. This rearrangement joins TRBV18 to TRBJ2-7; perhaps TRBD2 as D (5 bases). Trimming removed 0 bases from V and 7 bases from J, with 10 bases in between. CDR3 length: 13 residues. Looked up from germline, CDR1 is KGHSH and CDR2 is LQKENI. The CDR3 loop is CASSPPGSPEQYF. The CDR3, as DNA: TGTGCCAGCTCACCACCGGGGAGCCCTGAGCAGTACTTC.

The chain has TRBV29-1 and TRBJ1-1; maybe TRBD1 (5 bases). The germline V gene encodes CDR1 SQVTM and CDR2 ANQGSEA. V lost 7 bases and J 11 bases, leaving 26 bases between the germline ends. The CDR3 has 14 amino acids. CDR3 residues: CSASTVTEFELAFF. For the CDR3, the DNA is TGCAGCGCATCGACAGTCACGGAATTTGAGCTTGCTTTCTTT. The full variable domain, with the rest looked up from reference TRBV29-1 and TRBJ1-1, is SAVISQKPSRDICQRGTSLTIQCQVDSQVTMMFWYRQQPGQSLTLIATANQGSEATYESGFVIDKFPISRPNLTFSTLTVSNMSPEDSSIYLCSASTVTEFELAFFGQGTRLTVV.

This clonotype was observed at least ten times. This CDR3 reads CATGAGGYNEQFF. Here the CDR3 DNA reads TGTGCCACCGGAGCGGGTGGGTACAATGAGCAGTTCTTC. The genes are TRBV24-1 and TRBJ2-1; tentatively, D is TRBD2 (6 bases). Trimming removed 9 bases from V and 4 bases from J, with 12 bases in between. Germline CDR1 reads KGHDR; CDR2 reads SFDVKD. This CDR3 has 13 residues.

The rearrangement uses TRBV27 and TRBJ2-1; TRBD2 is a possible D gene (6 bases). The CDR3 is 14 amino acids. Germline-derived CDR1 and CDR2 are MNHEY and SMNVEV (reference sequence). V lost 6 bases to trimming and J lost 8 bases, with 17 bases between them. The CDR3 is CASSRDSGVHEQFF. CDR3 nucleotides: TGTGCCAGCAGCCGGGACTCGGGGGTCCATGAGCAGTTCTTC.